Below, 9 T cell receptor beta chains from the same sample are listed, as sequenced in a study of identical twins. One entry per CDR3 protein, called by TCRdb with MiXCR from the 5' RACE reads. The sample yields nearly 650,000 distinct CDR3 sequences, roughly 7.2% seen once. This sample was shared with a second study, whose subject was yellow fever vaccine responses in identical twins.

The specimen was PBMCs. These receptors came from a young woman in good health.

The genes are TRBV2 and TRBJ2-1; 10 bases fit TRBD2. CDR1 and CDR2 (germline): SNHLY, FYNNEI. The CDR3 runs to 17 residues. With V trimmed by 2 bases and J by 9 bases, 13 bases remained unmatched. The CDR3 region has the DNA TGTGCCAGCAGTGAATGGCTAGCGGGGGTTTCTTTTTCTGAGCAGTTCTTC. It is translated as CASSEWLAGVSFSEQFF.

This clonotype occurred many times. The V and J genes are TRBV3-1 and TRBJ2-1; possible D gene TRBD2, 5 bases. Germline CDR1 reads LGHDT; CDR2 reads YNNKEL (reference sequence). V was clipped by 6 bases and J by 0 bases, with 12 bases between them. The CDR3 has 15 amino acids. The CDR3, as DNA: TGTGCCAGCAGATACCGGACTGACTCCTACAATGAGCAGTTCTTC. Translating gives CASRYRTDSYNEQFF.

This clonotype was picked up a small number of times. The chain joins TRBV12-3 or TRBV12-4 to TRBJ2-1, with TRBD2 matching 13 bases. V shed 6 bases, J shed 15 bases, and the junction held 14 bases outside the gene matches. CDR3 length: 15 residues. CDR3 region: CASSPGLAGWNGTFF. Here the CDR3 DNA reads TGTGCCAGCAGCCCGGGACTAGCGGGGTGGAATGGGACGTTCTTC.

This clonotype was picked up many times. Written as DNA, the CDR3 is TGTGCCAGCAGTACCCTCTTGTATGGCTACACCTTC. As protein: CASSTLLYGYTF. This chain uses TRBV12-3 or TRBV12-4 with TRBJ1-2; D ambiguous. The CDR3 sequence is 12 residues long. V lost 5 bases and J 5 bases, leaving 9 bases between the germline ends.

This chain uses TRBV7-9 with TRBJ2-3, with 9 bases matching TRBD2. Germline V gives CDR1 SEHNR, CDR2 FQNEAQ (reference sequence). Trimming removed 4 bases from V and 1 base from J; junction bases left unmatched: 6. The CDR3 has 16 amino acids. The CDR3 protein is CASSSPAGGRTDTQYF. In DNA form, the CDR3 reads TGTGCCAGCAGCTCCCCAGCGGGGGGACGCACAGATACGCAGTATTTT. The full variable domain, with the rest looked up from reference TRBV7-9 and TRBJ2-3, is DTGVSQNPRHKITKRGQNVTFRCDPISEHNRLYWYRQTLGQGPEFLTYFQNEAQLEKSRLLSDRFSAERPKGSFSTLEIQRTEQGDSAMYLCASSSPAGGRTDTQYFGPGTRLTVL.

This clonotype was seen more than once but under ten times. The chain employs TRBV7-9 and TRBJ1-1, with D maybe TRBD1 (6 bases). This CDR3 spans 15 amino acids. Germline V gene sequence: CDR1 SEHNR, CDR2 FQNEAQ (reference sequence). Trimming left V 5 bases short and J 4 bases short, with 17 bases between. The CDR3: CASSPRAGQSTEAFF. As DNA, the CDR3 is TGTGCCAGCAGCCCCAGGGCGGGACAAAGCACTGAAGCTTTCTTT.

This clonotype was seen many times. The chain employs TRBV12-3 or TRBV12-4 and TRBJ2-3; D remains ambiguous. This CDR3 is 15 amino acids long. Trimming pared 7 bases from V and 0 bases from J, leaving 14 bases between. CDR3 nucleotide sequence: TGTGCCAGCACCCTGACACCATCTAGCACAGATACGCAGTATTTT. This codes for CASTLTPSSTDTQYF.

This sequence joins TRBV20-1 and TRBJ2-4, with D unresolved. Germline CDR1 is DFQATT and CDR2 is SNEGSKA (reference sequence). V lost 0 bases and J lost 2, with 14 bases in between. This CDR3 is built from 16 residues. The CDR3 bases are TGCAGTGCTAGAGAGGCGGCGGCAGGTTCCAAAAACATTCAGTACTTC. Protein: CSAREAAAGSKNIQYF.

This clonotype was counted ten times or more. For the CDR3, the DNA is TGCGCCAGCAGTCCCCCCGGGGGTTACACTGAAGCTTTCTTT. This sequence encodes CASSPPGGYTEAFF. The chain carries TRBV5-1 and TRBJ1-1; the D gene is possibly TRBD1 (5 bases). V dropped 5 bases and J dropped 3 bases, with 14 bases sitting between them. The CDR3 has 14 amino acids. The V gene's germline CDR1 is SGHRS and CDR2 YFSETQ.